The 32 T cell receptor beta chains in this list originate from one sample, sequenced in a study of T cells in Graves' hyperthyroidism and ophthalmopathy. RNA transcripts gave rise to amplified TCR beta CDR3 regions. The HTBI primer set served for first-round RT-PCR of the TCR CDR3. TCRdb re-derived calls from the multiplex PCR reads in MiXCR, one entry per CDR3 protein. Here the sample spans about 400,000 distinct CDR3 sequences, around 14% being singletons. The sequenced sample was blood. The receptors shown here come from a woman aged 25 to 45 with Graves' hyperthyroidism.

A remark on this clonotype: A read error may be the cause here, since a much bigger clone is one base away. The V gene is TRBV28, the J gene TRBJ1-2, with D uncertain. Germline CDR1 reads MDHEN; CDR2 reads SYDVKM. The V gene lost 7 bases and the J gene lost 7 bases, with 16 bases spanning the gap. This CDR3 spans 13 amino acids. CDR3 amino acids: CASTVLGGPGYTF. CDR3 nucleotide sequence: TGTGCCAGCACGGTCCTGGGAGGTCCTGGCTACACCTTC.

J is TRBJ1-2 and V is TRBV7-9; possible D gene TRBD1, 5 bases. Trimming stripped 7 bases from V and 5 bases from J, with 11 bases between. The CDR3 has 12 residues. Per the germline V gene, CDR1 is SEHNR and CDR2 is FQNEAQ (reference sequence). CDR3 in amino acids: CASTWGSYGYTF. The CDR3, as DNA: TGTGCCAGCACCTGGGGCAGTTATGGCTACACCTTC.

This clonotype was recorded at least ten times. The chain has TRBV4-1 and TRBJ2-7; 8 bases match TRBD1. Trimming cost V 3 bases and J 2 bases; bases outside gene matches: 6. The length of the CDR3 is 15 residues. CDR1 is MGHRA, CDR2 YSYEKL, per germline. CDR3 protein: CASSHPGQGPYEQYF. CDR3 DNA: TGCGCCAGCAGCCACCCCGGACAGGGACCCTACGAGCAGTACTTC.

The table lists this clonotype with many counts. The chain joins TRBV12-3 or TRBV12-4 to TRBJ1-4; 7 bases fit TRBD1. The V gene end was trimmed by 5 bases and the J gene end by 5 bases; junction bases not matched to a gene: 5. CDR3 size: 14 residues. CDR3 in amino acids: CASSRQGSNEKLFF. The CDR3 DNA reads as TGTGCCAGCAGTCGACAGGGATCGAATGAAAAACTGTTTTTT.

There are a few counts of this clonotype. The rearrangement joins TRBV18 to TRBJ1-4; D is possibly TRBD1 (5 bases). This CDR3 has 13 residues. Trimming took off 5 bases at V and 5 bases at J, with 9 bases between the two ends. Per germline, CDR1 KGHSH and CDR2 LQKENI. DNA of the CDR3: TGTGCCAGCTCAACAGGCATGAATGAAAAACTGTTTTTT. Translation gives CASSTGMNEKLFF.

This clonotype was detected many times. The V gene is TRBV6-1, the J gene TRBJ1-4; 7 positions agree with TRBD1. CDR3 length: 16 residues. The junction had 14 bases not matched to a gene; V was cut back by 1 base and J by 12 bases. Germline CDR1 reads MNHNS; CDR2 reads SASEGT. CDR3 residues: CASSEVLGQDPEELFF. For the CDR3, the DNA is TGTGCCAGCAGTGAAGTCCTCGGACAGGACCCCGAGGAACTGTTTTTT.

The table lists this clonotype with many counts. The chain is built from TRBV30 and TRBJ1-1; D is unresolved. The CDR3 loop spans 10 amino acids. The germline V gene has CDR1 GTSNPN and CDR2 SVGIG (reference sequence). V was clipped by 3 bases and J by 4 bases, with 3 bases between them. The CDR3: CAWSGTEAFF. The CDR3 nucleotides are TGTGCCTGGAGCGGCACTGAAGCTTTCTTT.

This clonotype was recorded at least ten times. The rearrangement links TRBV20-1 to TRBJ1-5; 7 bases line up with TRBD1. V lost 5 bases and J lost 0; bases outside the gene matches: 7. This CDR3 is 15 amino acids long. Looked up from germline, CDR1 is DFQATT and CDR2 is SNEGSKA (reference sequence). CDR3 residues: CSAGGTVYSNQPQHF. CDR3 coding DNA: TGCAGTGCTGGGGGGACAGTTTATAGCAATCAGCCCCAGCATTTT.

This clonotype was counted at least ten times. This sequence joins TRBV6-1 and TRBJ2-7; D possibly matches TRBD1 or TRBD2 (5 bases each). Trimming removed 8 bases from V and 6 bases from J, with 17 bases in between. This CDR3 is built from 13 residues. CDR1 is MNHNS and CDR2 is SASEGT in the germline V gene. The DNA of the CDR3 is TGTGCCAGCTGGGGGAGTGACTCGCTCGAGCAGTACTTC. Translated, it gives CASWGSDSLEQYF.

The rearrangement links TRBV5-4 to TRBJ1-2, with 9 bases that match TRBD1. The CDR3 totals 16 residues. J was trimmed by 2 bases and V by 0 bases; bases with no gene match: 5. Germline V CDR1 and CDR2: SGHNT, YYREEE (reference sequence). The CDR3 DNA reads TGTGCCAGCAGCTTGGATCCGGGACAGGGAAACTATGGCTACACCTTC. Translating gives CASSLDPGQGNYGYTF.

This clonotype has ten or more counts. V usage is TRBV18 and J usage is TRBJ2-7; unclear D gene. Trimming removed 0 bases at V and 4 bases at J, with 7 bases between. The CDR3 loop spans 13 amino acids. The germline V gene encodes CDR1 KGHSH and CDR2 LQKENI. The CDR3 loop is CASSPPGFYEQYF. The CDR3, as DNA: TGTGCCAGCTCACCACCTGGATTTTACGAGCAGTACTTC.

This clonotype was observed at least ten times. The chain is built from TRBV28 and TRBJ2-7; 9 bases agree with TRBD2. V trimming: 6 bases; J trimming: 4 bases; junction bases outside the gene matches: 10. This CDR3 is built from 15 residues. Per germline, CDR1 MDHEN and CDR2 SYDVKM. Written as DNA, the CDR3 is TGTGCCAGCAGACTACCGGGACTAGCAGAGTACGAGCAGTACTTC. This sequence encodes CASRLPGLAEYEQYF.

The chain employs TRBV11-2 and TRBJ2-3; D remains unclear. This CDR3 spans 14 amino acids. V lost 4 bases, J lost 2 bases, and 10 bases lay in between. Germline CDR1 is SGHAT and CDR2 is FQNNGV. In nucleotides, the CDR3 is TGTGCCAGCAGCTCCCAGGTTGCCACAGATACGCAGTATTTT. Protein sequence: CASSSQVATDTQYF.

The chain is built from TRBV11-2 and TRBJ1-3; unclear D gene. CDR3 length equals 19 residues. Trimming took 5 bases from V and 0 from J, leaving 23 bases between them. Looked up from germline, CDR1 is SGHAT and CDR2 is FQNNGV. The chain's CDR3 is CASSPVGLKNRFSGNTIYF. The CDR3 nucleotides read TGTGCCAGCAGCCCTGTCGGCCTCAAGAACCGCTTCTCTGGAAACACCATATATTTT.

This clonotype was counted many times. This chain joins TRBV28 and TRBJ1-6; 7 bases fit TRBD1. The CDR3 consists of 14 residues. Trimming at V came to 4 bases and at J to 7 bases, leaving 4 bases not matched to a gene. The germline CDR1 and CDR2 sequences are MDHEN and SYDVKM. CDR3 nucleotide sequence: TGTGCCAGCAGTTCCGGGACAGTAAATTCACCCCTCCACTTT. This encodes CASSSGTVNSPLHF.

Turning to this clonotype: Just one base apart from a much larger clone, this may be a read error. The chain uses TRBV20-1 and TRBJ2-1, with D perhaps TRBD1 (6 bases). Germline assignment: CDR1 DFQATT and CDR2 SNEGSKA (reference sequence). This CDR3 spans 12 amino acids. This CDR3 reads CSANTGNNERFF. The CDR3, as DNA: TGCAGTGCTAATACAGGGAACAATGAGCGGTTCTTC.

This clonotype has ten or more counts. The chain joins TRBV10-3 to TRBJ2-7; weak D call: TRBD2 (6 bases). The germline gives CDR1 ENHRY, CDR2 SYGVKD. V lost 10 bases and J 5 bases, leaving 12 bases between the germline ends. CDR3 length: 11 residues. The CDR3 DNA reads TGTGCCACCGGGGGAGGAAACGAGCAGTACTTC. It yields the protein CATGGGNEQYF.

This clonotype was detected ten times or more. The J gene is TRBJ2-1, the V gene TRBV28, with 7 bases that match TRBD2. CDR3 length: 17 residues. Trimming took 5 bases from V and 4 from J; bases not matched to a gene: 14. Germline V CDR1 and CDR2: MDHEN, SYDVKM. The CDR3 protein is CASSPIYASGTYNEQFF. The CDR3 DNA sequence: TGTGCCAGCAGTCCAATATACGCCAGCGGGACGTACAATGAGCAGTTCTTC.

This clonotype has just a few counts. This sequence joins TRBV28 and TRBJ1-3, with 7 bases aligning to TRBD1. Per germline, CDR1 MDHEN and CDR2 SYDVKM. CDR3 size: 14 residues. Trimming at V came to 6 bases and at J to 4 bases, leaving 6 bases not matched to a gene. CDR3 sequence: CASSSGQLGNTIYF. In DNA form, the CDR3 reads TGTGCCAGCAGCTCGGGACAGTTGGGAAACACCATATATTTT.

This clonotype was counted ten times or more. The chain combines TRBV3-1 with TRBJ1-1, with 7 bases that match TRBD1. The junction had 3 bases not matched to a gene; V was cut back by 2 bases and J by 3 bases. CDR1 and CDR2 (germline): LGHDT, YNNKEL (reference sequence). The CDR3 spans 14 residues. This CDR3 reads CASSQRDSHTEAFF. CDR3 nucleotides: TGTGCCAGCAGCCAAAGGGACAGCCACACTGAAGCTTTCTTT. Based on the CDR3 plus reference TRBV3-1 and TRBJ1-1, the full variable domain is DTAVSQTPKYLVTQMGNDKSIKCEQNLGHDTMYWYKQDSKKFLKIMFSYNNKELIINETVPNRFSPKSPDKAHLNLHINSLELGDSAVYFCASSQRDSHTEAFFGQGTRLTVV.

This clonotype was detected ten times or more. In DNA, the CDR3 is TGTGCCAGCAGCGCTGGAGGGCCCGGGACTAGCGCCAATGAGCAGTTCTTC. Its translation: CASSAGGPGTSANEQFF. The chain recombines TRBV9 with TRBJ2-1, with 10 nucleotides matching TRBD2. V gave up 3 bases and J gave up 6 bases; unmatched junction bases: 12. The CDR3 totals 17 residues. CDR1 SGDLS and CDR2 YYNGEE come from the germline V gene.

The genes are TRBV7-9 and TRBJ2-6; D tentatively reads TRBD1 or TRBD2 (5 bases each). CDR1 is SEHNR and CDR2 is FQNEAQ in the germline V gene (reference sequence). V lost 8 bases and J lost 4, with 24 bases in between. The CDR3 extends over 18 amino acids. The DNA of the CDR3 is TGTGCCAGCTCCCTCGAGGGGCCCCTTCACTCCGGGGCCAACGTCCTGACTTTC. It is translated as CASSLEGPLHSGANVLTF.

For this clonotype: This clone may be a read error of a much larger clone one base away. V is TRBV6-1 and J is TRBJ2-5, with 8 positions matching TRBD2. This CDR3 is 15 amino acids long. Germline V CDR1 and CDR2: MNHNS, SASEGT. CDR3 residues: CASSQAGVGEETQYF. DNA of the CDR3: TGTGCCAGCAGTCAAGCGGGAGTGGGAGAAGAGACCCAGTACTTC.

This clonotype has more than one count but fewer than ten. A much larger clone differs from this one at a single base, so this may be a read error. The chain uses TRBV30 and TRBJ2-1; D assignment may be TRBD1 or TRBD2 (6 bases each). Germline-derived CDR1 and CDR2 are GTSNPN and SVGIG (reference sequence). The CDR3 has 13 amino acids. CDR3 amino acids: CAWREGGYNEQSF. The CDR3 DNA reads as TGTGCCTGGAGAGAGGGGGGATACAATGAGCAGTCCTTC. Looking up the rest from reference TRBV30 and TRBJ2-1 gives the full variable domain: SQTIHQWPATLVQPVGSPLSLECTVEGTSNPNLYWYRQAAGRGLQLLFYSVGIGQISSEVPQNLSASRPQDRQFILSSKKLLLSDSGFYLCAWREGGYNEQSFGPGTRLTVL.

This clonotype was seen repeatedly, ten times or more. The genes are TRBV9 and TRBJ2-1; perhaps TRBD2 as D (6 bases). Trimming shortened V by 4 bases and J by 9 bases, and 20 bases separated the two germline ends. The CDR3 totals 15 residues. The germline V gene encodes CDR1 SGDLS and CDR2 YYNGEE. DNA for the CDR3: TGTGCCAGCAGCATCTCTAGCGCACGCTTTGGTGAGCAGTTCTTC. Translation gives CASSISSARFGEQFF.

V gene TRBV19 combines with J gene TRBJ2-1; 9 nucleotides agree with TRBD1. CDR3 size: 15 residues. J gave up 4 bases and V 5 bases, and 6 bases lay outside the gene matches. Per the germline V gene, CDR1 is LNHDA and CDR2 is SQIVND (reference sequence). CDR3 DNA: TGTGCCAGTAGTCTCCACAGGGGGCCTTACAATGAGCAGTTCTTC. Protein product: CASSLHRGPYNEQFF.

This clonotype was observed at least ten times. The genes are TRBV6-1 and TRBJ2-1; D unresolved. The CDR3 spans 14 residues. V shed 5 bases and J shed 8 bases, with 16 bases lying between them. Germline CDR1 is MNHNS and CDR2 is SASEGT. The chain's CDR3 is CASSREIALDEQFF. For the CDR3, the DNA is TGTGCCAGCAGTAGGGAAATAGCTTTGGATGAGCAGTTCTTC.

In regard to this clonotype: With a much larger clone just one base away, this may be a read error. The chain recombines TRBV10-3 with TRBJ1-1, with D unclear. CDR3 length: 13 amino acids. Germline assignment: CDR1 ENHRY and CDR2 SYGVKD. CDR3 DNA sequence: TGTACCATCAGCGCGACGGATGGGACTGAAGCTTTCTTT. Its translation: CTISATDGTEAFF.

In its sample, this clonotype was seen a few times. V and J are TRBV7-3 and TRBJ2-1; D may be TRBD2 (6 bases). The CDR3 is 17 residues long. V was clipped by 5 bases and J by 5 bases, with 22 bases between them. Germline V CDR1 and CDR2: SGHTA, FQGTGA. CDR3 sequence: CASSPRGSRRANNEQFF. CDR3 coding DNA: TGTGCCAGCAGCCCGCGGGGCTCGCGAAGGGCGAACAATGAGCAGTTCTTC.

This clonotype occurred a few times. The chain joins TRBV7-9 to TRBJ2-7; D is undetermined. Germline V lookup: CDR1 SEHNR, CDR2 FQNEAQ (reference sequence). Trimming took 5 bases from V and 1 from J, leaving 12 bases between them. This CDR3 region has 14 residues. CDR3 sequence reads: CASSAKSQSYEQYF. In DNA form, the CDR3 reads TGTGCCAGCAGCGCCAAGTCCCAATCCTACGAGCAGTACTTC.

The chain joins TRBV9 to TRBJ2-7; D perhaps matches TRBD2 (5 bases). V was cut by 10 bases and J by 5 bases, with 22 bases left in between. In germline, CDR1 is SGDLS, CDR2 YYNGEE. The CDR3 contains 14 residues. The CDR3 reads CAPGGPYPTDEQYF. Written as DNA, the CDR3 is TGTGCCCCAGGCGGGCCGTACCCCACAGACGAGCAGTACTTC.

This clonotype came up a few times. The V call is TRBV5-1, the J call TRBJ1-4, with 10 positions matching TRBD1. The germline V gene encodes CDR1 SGHRS and CDR2 YFSETQ. The CDR3 totals 15 residues. V lost 2 bases and J lost 7; bases outside the gene matches: 5. CDR3 amino acids: CASSFRTGGVEKLFF. Written as DNA, the CDR3 is TGCGCCAGCAGCTTCCGGACAGGGGGTGTTGAAAAACTGTTTTTT.